These T cell receptor beta chains were read from a single sample in a study of shared clonotypes between healthy human individuals. Assay used: immunoSEQ multiplex PCR; TCRdb lists only in-frame clones, some missing. The table lists around 640,000 clones, roughly 95% of them singletons, with 0.11% in the top ten. The sample taken for sequencing was naive CD8+ T cells sorted from blood. The origin of the receptors is a woman in her thirties in good health. CDR3s include the opening cysteine and the closing phenylalanine or tryptophan. Fields, in order: D gene, V gene, clone size, J gene, CDR3 DNA, CDR3 protein. A D gene is named only where the DNA matches it firmly. Size tells how often a clone was seen (once, few, many) or the class of an expanded clone, and some rows leave it out.

TRBD1,TRBV5-4,-,TRBJ1-6,TGTGCCAGCAGCTTGGCGGGCAGGGGGCTTTCACCCCTCCACTTT,CASSLAGRGLSPLHF
-,TRBV11-2,-,TRBJ1-2,TGTGCCAGCAGCGCGGGTCGCTATGGCTACACCTTC,CASSAGRYGYTF
-,TRBV6-6,-,TRBJ2-7,TGTGCCAGCAGTGTCTCCTACGAGCAGTACTTC,CASSVSYEQYF
-,TRBV27,-,TRBJ2-5,TGTGCCAGCAGTTTATTTACAGAGTTAGAGACCCAGTACTTC,CASSLFTELETQYF
-,TRBV28,-,TRBJ2-7,TGTGCCAGCTCCGCGGGCTACGAGCAGTACTTC,CASSAGYEQYF
-,TRBV20-1,once,TRBJ2-7,TGCAGTGTAAGGCCTTCCTACGAGCAGTACTTC,CSVRPSYEQYF
TRBD2,TRBV4-1,once,TRBJ2-5,TGCGCCAGCAGCCAAGATAGGACCGGGGGGAGGACCCAGTACTTC,CASSQDRTGGRTQYF
-,TRBV5-6,-,TRBJ2-3,TGTGCCAGCAGCTTTGGTTCCCCAGATACGCAGTATTTT,CASSFGSPDTQYF
TRBD1,TRBV9,-,TRBJ2-7,TGTGCCAGCAGCGCCGGACAGGGTTTCGACGAGCAGTACTTC,CASSAGQGFDEQYF
TRBD2,TRBV29-1,-,TRBJ2-7,TGCAGCGTAGGGACTAGCGGGAGTAACGAGCAGTACTTC,CSVGTSGSNEQYF
TRBD2,TRBV5-4,-,TRBJ2-7,TGTGCCAGCAGCGCACCGGGGGGAGCCTACGAGCAGTACTTC,CASSAPGGAYEQYF
TRBD2,TRBV11-2,-,TRBJ2-1,TGTGCCAGCAGCTTAGAACTAGCGGGAGCTAATGAGCAGTTCTTC,CASSLELAGANEQFF
TRBD2,TRBV10-1,-,TRBJ2-1,TGCGCCAGCAGTGATCCGTCCGGGACTAGCGGACGGAGCTCCTACAATGAGCAGTTCTTC,CASSDPSGTSGRSSYNEQFF
TRBD1,TRBV27,-,TRBJ2-5,TGTGCCAGCAGTTCAAACCCCGGACAGGGGTTGGAGACCCAGTACTTC,CASSSNPGQGLETQYF
-,TRBV19,-,TRBJ2-5,TGTGCCAGTAGTATGGACAGCGAAGAGACCCAGTACTTC,CASSMDSEETQYF
-,TRBV2,-,TRBJ1-2,TGTGCCAGCAGTGACTGGACTGGCTACACCTTC,CASSDWTGYTF
-,TRBV6-4,-,TRBJ1-1,TGTGCCAGCAGTCCTAACATGAACACTGAAGCTTTCTTT,CASSPNMNTEAFF
-,TRBV6-5,-,TRBJ2-3,TGTGCCAGCAGGCTTGAGCGGTTCACAGATACGCAGTATTTT,CASRLERFTDTQYF
-,TRBV19,once,TRBJ1-2,TGTGCCAGTAGTATAGATCCTGTGACACCCCTTGAAGGCTACACCTTC,CASSIDPVTPLEGYTF
TRBD2,TRBV27,-,TRBJ2-2,TGTGCCAGCAGTCCCGGGACTAGCGGGAGTACCGGGGAGCTGTTTTTT,CASSPGTSGSTGELFF
TRBD2,TRBV28,-,TRBJ2-5,TGTGCCAGCAGTACTCCGGGACTAGCGGAAGAGACCCAGTACTTC,CASSTPGLAEETQYF
-,TRBV19,-,TRBJ2-1,TGTGCCAGTAGTATTCGGGCGGGATGGGATGAGCAGTTCTTC,CASSIRAGWDEQFF